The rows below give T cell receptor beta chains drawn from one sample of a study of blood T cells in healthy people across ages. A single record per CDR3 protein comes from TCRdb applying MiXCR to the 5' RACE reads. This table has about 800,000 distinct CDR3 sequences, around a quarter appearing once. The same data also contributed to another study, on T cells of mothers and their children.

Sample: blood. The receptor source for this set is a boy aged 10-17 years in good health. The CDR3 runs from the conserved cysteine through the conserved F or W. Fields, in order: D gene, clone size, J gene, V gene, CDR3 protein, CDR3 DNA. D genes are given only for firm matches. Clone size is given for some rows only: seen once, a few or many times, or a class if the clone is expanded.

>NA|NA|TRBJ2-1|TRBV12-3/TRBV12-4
CASLPPNYNEQFF
TGTGCCAGTCTCCCGCCGAACTACAATGAGCAGTTCTTC
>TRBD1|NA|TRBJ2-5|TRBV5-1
CASSNGQGQETQYF
TGCGCCAGCAGCAATGGACAGGGACAAGAGACCCAGTACTTC
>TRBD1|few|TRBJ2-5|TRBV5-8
CASSFLGTGTLETQYF
TGTGCCAGCAGCTTTCTCGGGACAGGGACTTTGGAGACCCAGTACTTC
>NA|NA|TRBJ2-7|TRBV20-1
CSAGFPGRSSYVQYF
TGCAGTGCTGGCTTTCCGGGGAGAAGCTCCTACGTGCAGTACTTC
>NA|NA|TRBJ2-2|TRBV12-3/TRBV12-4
CASSLDRSSTGELFF
TGTGCCAGCAGTTTAGACAGGTCGAGCACCGGGGAGCTGTTTTTT
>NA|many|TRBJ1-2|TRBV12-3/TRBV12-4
CASSFGGDYGYTF
TGTGCCAGCAGTTTTGGGGGGGACTATGGCTACACCTTC
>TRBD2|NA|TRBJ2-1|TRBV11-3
CASSHGGAGNEQFF
TGTGCCAGCAGCCACGGGGGGGCAGGTAATGAGCAGTTCTTC
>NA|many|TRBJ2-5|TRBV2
CASGPVFQETQYF
TGTGCCAGCGGACCAGTCTTTCAAGAGACCCAGTACTTC
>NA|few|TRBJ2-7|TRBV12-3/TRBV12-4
CASARIPSYEQYF
TGTGCCAGTGCTCGAATTCCCTCCTACGAGCAGTACTTC
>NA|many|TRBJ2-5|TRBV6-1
CASTLLPGPQETQYF
TGTGCCAGCACCCTACTACCGGGACCGCAAGAGACCCAGTACTTC
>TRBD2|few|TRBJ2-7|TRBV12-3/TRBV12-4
CASSLFGTSGYEQYF
TGTGCCAGCAGTTTGTTCGGGACTAGCGGCTACGAGCAGTACTTC
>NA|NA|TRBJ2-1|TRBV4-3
CASSQDRANSFSNGQFF
TGCGCCAGCAGCCAAGATAGGGCCAATAGTTTTAGCAATGGGCAGTTCTTC
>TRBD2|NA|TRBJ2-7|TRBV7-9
CASSLDSGSPNEQYF
TGTGCCAGCAGCTTAGACAGCGGGAGTCCCAACGAGCAGTACTTC
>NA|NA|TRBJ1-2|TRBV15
CATSGRDLFNYGYTF
TGTGCCACCAGCGGCCGGGACCTTTTTAACTATGGCTACACCTTC
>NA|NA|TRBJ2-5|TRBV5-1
CASSLARSETQYF
TGCGCCAGCAGCCTAGCTAGGTCTGAGACCCAGTACTTC
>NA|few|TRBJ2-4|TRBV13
CATKEELAKNIQYF
TGTGCCACCAAAGAAGAACTAGCCAAAAACATTCAGTACTTC
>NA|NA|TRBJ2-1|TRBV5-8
CASSKLRSWDNEQFF
TGTGCCAGCAGCAAGCTCCGATCGTGGGACAATGAGCAGTTCTTC
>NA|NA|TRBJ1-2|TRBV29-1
CSVDQGNGGYTF
TGCAGCGTGGATCAGGGGAACGGTGGCTACACCTTC
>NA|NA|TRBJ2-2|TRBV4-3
CASSQVKGRELNTGELFF
TGCGCCAGCAGCCAAGTGAAAGGGCGGGAATTGAACACCGGGGAGCTGTTTTTT
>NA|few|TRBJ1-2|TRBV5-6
CASSTDAGTYYGYTF
TGTGCCAGCAGCACGGACGCCGGCACGTACTATGGCTACACCTTC
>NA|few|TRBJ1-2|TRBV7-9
CASSFQERAF
TGTGCCAGCAGCTTTCAAGAGCGGGCCTTC
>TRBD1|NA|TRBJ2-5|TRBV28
CASSRGWYQETQYF
TGTGCCAGCAGCAGGGGGTGGTATCAAGAGACCCAGTACTTC
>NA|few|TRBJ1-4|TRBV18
CASSRPAGEEKLFF
TGTGCCAGCTCACGACCCGCAGGAGAAGAAAAACTGTTTTTT
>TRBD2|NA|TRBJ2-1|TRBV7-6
CASSLGGGDGEQFF
TGTGCCAGCAGCTTAGGGGGGGGAGATGGGGAGCAGTTCTTC
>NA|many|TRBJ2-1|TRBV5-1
CASSLVTGPGYNEQFF
TGCGCCAGCAGCTTGGTGACGGGACCGGGCTACAATGAGCAGTTCTTC